This record concerns one T cell receptor beta chain sequence. TCRdb called the RACE reads again in MiXCR, with one record for every CDR3 protein. The repertoire holds tens of thousands of distinct CDR3 sequences, with roughly a tenth as singletons. The data derive from a study of human T cells and chemical hapten exposure. For the study at large: The patch tests put 0.01% DPC on the skin of the upper back and were read 6 days later.

The CDR3 sequence is 13 residues long. From germline, CDR1 is MGHDK and CDR2 SYGVNS. V shed 8 bases, J shed 3 bases, and the junction held 7 bases outside the gene matches. Time point here: patch test 1, 2 weeks after DPC sensitization. Treatment noted: therapeutic diphenylcyclopropenone sensitization with weekly scalp DPC. The chain recombines TRBV25-1 with TRBJ2-7, with 7 nucleotides matching TRBD2. The sequence derives from a middle-aged man with alopecia areata. Some clones in this sample may be carry-over from other donors' samples. The sequences come from whole blood, collected in connection with sensitization to the hapten diphenylcyclopropenone (DPC). CDR3 DNA: TGTGCCAGCTCCCGGGGGGAGAACTACGAGCAGTACTTC. Protein: CASSRGENYEQYF.